A selection of T cell receptor beta chains follows, all from one sample in a study of a mutant IDH1 vaccine in newly diagnosed glioma. Only in-frame clones appear in the TCRdb table, and some are missing; sequencing was by immunoSEQ multiplex PCR. The sample includes 55,000 to 70,000 clones, over 75% seen only once; the top ten take around 1.9%. These receptors' targets are unknown. The source material was PBMCs, sampled from a glioma patient whose treatment included an IDH1 peptide vaccine. The source of these receptors is a man aged 35 to 55 with glioma. The CDR3 runs from the conserved cysteine through the conserved F or W. A D gene is named only where the DNA matches it firmly. Some rows mark clone size as missing; the rest say once, few, many or name a class of expanded clone.

.	TRBV18	.	TRBJ2-5	CASSPSPEETQYF	TGTGCCAGCTCACCAAGCCCAGAGGAGACCCAGTACTTC
TRBD1	TRBV27	.	TRBJ1-5	CASSPGQAYSNQPQHF	TGTGCCAGCAGCCCAGGACAGGCTTATAGCAATCAGCCCCAGCATTTT
TRBD1	TRBV30	.	TRBJ1-6	CAWSSGQDNSPLHF	TGTGCCTGGTCATCGGGACAGGATAATTCACCCCTCCACTTT
.	TRBV6-1	once	TRBJ1-5	CASSKVRVGEAGNQPQHF	TGTGCCAGCAGTAAAGTGAGAGTAGGGGAGGCAGGCAATCAGCCCCAGCATTTT
TRBD2	TRBV2	once	TRBJ2-3	CASSEGTRGDTQYF	TGTGCCAGCAGTGAAGGGACTAGGGGAGATACGCAGTATTTT
.	TRBV4-2	.	TRBJ2-7	CASSHEREASYEQYF	TGTGCCAGCAGCCATGAAAGGGAGGCTAGTTACGAGCAGTACTTC
.	TRBV6-5	once	TRBJ2-5	CASSYSLWGQETQYF	TGTGCCAGCAGTTACTCTCTCTGGGGCCAAGAGACCCAGTACTTC
.	TRBV7-9	.	TRBJ2-6	CASSRAASGANVLTF	TGTGCCAGCAGCCGGGCGGCTTCTGGGGCCAACGTCCTGACTTTC
.	TRBV28	.	TRBJ2-6	CASNSGANVLTF	TGTGCCAGCAACTCTGGGGCCAACGTCCTGACTTTC
TRBD1	TRBV27	.	TRBJ2-1	CASSFLPGTGGNEQFF	TGTGCCAGCAGTTTCCTACCCGGGACAGGGGGCAATGAGCAGTTCTTC
.	TRBV10-3	.	TRBJ1-3	CAIRPMGTGNTIYF	TGTGCCATCAGGCCCATGGGTACTGGAAACACCATATATTTT
.	TRBV28	once	TRBJ2-1	CASSPPGYNEQFF	TGTGCCAGCAGCCCCCCGGGGTACAATGAGCAGTTCTTC
.	TRBV6-1	.	TRBJ1-5	CASFYLGRTNQPQHF	TGTGCCAGCTTCTACCTTGGGCGGACCAATCAGCCCCAGCATTTT
TRBD1	TRBV7-2	.	TRBJ2-7	CASSPIQGRGEQYF	TGTGCCAGCAGCCCCATACAGGGGAGAGGCGAGCAGTACTTC
.	TRBV5-1	.	TRBJ2-5	CASSLDWGSQETQYF	TGCGCCAGCAGCTTGGATTGGGGGAGCCAAGAGACCCAGTACTTC
TRBD1	TRBV9	.	TRBJ1-2	CASSVEAGGAVAYGYTF	TGTGCCAGCAGCGTAGAGGCAGGGGGCGCGGTAGCCTATGGCTACACCTTC
.	TRBV28	.	TRBJ1-1	CASSLLVEGAFF	TGTGCCAGCAGTTTATTGGTTGAGGGAGCTTTCTTT
.	TRBV2	.	TRBJ1-3	CASSPLIRASGGNTIYF	TGTGCCAGCAGTCCGTTGATCAGGGCCTCGGGAGGAAACACCATATATTTT